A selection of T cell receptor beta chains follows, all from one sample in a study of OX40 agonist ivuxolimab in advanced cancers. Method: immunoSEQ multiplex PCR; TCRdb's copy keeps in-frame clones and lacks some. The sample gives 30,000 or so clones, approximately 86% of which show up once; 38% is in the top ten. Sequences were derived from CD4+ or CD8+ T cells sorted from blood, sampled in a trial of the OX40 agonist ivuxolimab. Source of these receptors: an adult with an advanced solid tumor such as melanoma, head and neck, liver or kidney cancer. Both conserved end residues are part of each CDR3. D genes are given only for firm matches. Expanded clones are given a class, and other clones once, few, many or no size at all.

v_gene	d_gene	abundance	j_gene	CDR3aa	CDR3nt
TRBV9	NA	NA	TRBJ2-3	CASSVLGRATDTQYF	TGTGCCAGCAGCGTACTGGGTCGGGCGACAGATACGCAGTATTTT
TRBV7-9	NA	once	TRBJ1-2	CASRGVLYGYTF	TGTGCCAGCAGGGGGGTCCTCTATGGCTACACCTTC
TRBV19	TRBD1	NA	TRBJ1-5	CASSFYRDRVDQPQHF	TGTGCCAGTAGTTTCTACCGGGACAGGGTGGATCAGCCCCAGCATTTT
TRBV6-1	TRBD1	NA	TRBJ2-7	CASSVVGQGFYEQYF	TGTGCCAGCAGTGTCGTAGGACAGGGCTTCTACGAGCAGTACTTC
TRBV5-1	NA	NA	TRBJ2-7	CASSVIYPTYEQYF	TGCGCCAGCAGCGTGATCTACCCAACCTACGAGCAGTACTTC
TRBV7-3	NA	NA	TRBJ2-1	CASSLTSGINEQFF	TGTGCCAGCAGCTTAACATCCGGGATCAATGAGCAGTTCTTC
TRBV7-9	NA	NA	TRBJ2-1	CASSLDWVGEQFF	TGTGCCAGCAGCCTTGACTGGGTGGGTGAGCAGTTCTTC
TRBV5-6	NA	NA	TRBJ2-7	CASSPPGPPTYEQYF	TGTGCCAGCAGCCCACCGGGACCACCTACCTACGAGCAGTACTTC
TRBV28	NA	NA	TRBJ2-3	CASSLPGADTQYF	TGTGCCAGCAGTTTACCGGGAGCAGATACGCAGTATTTT
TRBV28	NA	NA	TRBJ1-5	CASSFGRNQPQHF	TGTGCCAGCAGTTTCGGCCGAAATCAGCCCCAGCATTTT
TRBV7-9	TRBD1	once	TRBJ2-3	CASSWDSKLTDTQYF	TGTGCCAGCAGCTGGGACAGCAAACTCACAGATACGCAGTATTTT
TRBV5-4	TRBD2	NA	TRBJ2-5	CASSTGLDSETQYF	TGTGCCAGCAGTACGGGACTAGACTCAGAGACCCAGTACTTC
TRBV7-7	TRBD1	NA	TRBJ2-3	CASSLDRVTDTQYF	TGTGCTAGCAGCTTGGACAGGGTGACAGATACGCAGTATTTT
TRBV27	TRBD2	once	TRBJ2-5	CASSLRASGHQETQYF	TGTGCCAGCAGTTTGCGGGCTAGCGGACACCAAGAGACCCAGTACTTC
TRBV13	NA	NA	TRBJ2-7	CASSLGRPPGRGNEQYF	TGTGCCAGCAGCTTGGGGCGGCCCCCCGGGAGAGGCAACGAGCAGTACTTC
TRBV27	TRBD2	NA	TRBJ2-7	CASSLFGTSGFEQYF	TGTGCCAGCAGTTTATTTGGGACTAGTGGATTCGAGCAGTACTTC
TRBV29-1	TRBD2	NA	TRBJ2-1	CSVEGLAGYHTYNEQFF	TGCAGCGTTGAAGGGCTAGCGGGATACCATACCTACAATGAGCAGTTCTTC
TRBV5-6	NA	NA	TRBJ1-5	CASSLANQPQHF	TGTGCCAGCAGCTTAGCCAATCAGCCCCAGCATTTT
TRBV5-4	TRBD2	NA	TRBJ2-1	CASGTSGNDEQFF	TGTGCCAGCGGTACTAGCGGGAACGATGAGCAGTTCTTC
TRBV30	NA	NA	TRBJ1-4	CAWSVETATNEKLFF	TGTGCCTGGAGTGTCGAGACAGCAACTAATGAAAAACTGTTTTTT
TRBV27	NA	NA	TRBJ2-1	CASSSLSVNEQFF	TGTGCCAGCAGTTCCCTCAGCGTCAATGAGCAGTTCTTC
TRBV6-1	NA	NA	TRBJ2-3	CASSEGTFSTDTQYF	TGTGCCAGCAGTGAAGGGACTTTTAGCACAGATACGCAGTATTTT
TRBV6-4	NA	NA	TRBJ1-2	CASSYPGLRGYTF	TGTGCCAGCAGTTACCCGGGTTTAAGGGGCTACACCTTC
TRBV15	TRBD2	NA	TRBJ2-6	CATSRLAGSGANVLTF	TGTGCCACCAGCAGACTAGCGGGATCTGGGGCCAACGTCCTGACTTTC
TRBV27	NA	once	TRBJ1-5	CASSLVGGTPSNQPQHF	TGTGCCAGCAGTTTGGTCGGGGGGACCCCAAGCAATCAGCCCCAGCATTTT
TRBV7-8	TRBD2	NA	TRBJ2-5	CASFEREWLAETQYF	TGTGCCAGCTTCGAGCGGGAGTGGTTAGCTGAGACCCAGTACTTC
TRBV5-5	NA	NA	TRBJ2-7	CASRHGGALSYEQYF	TGTGCCAGCAGGCATGGAGGGGCCCTCTCCTACGAGCAGTACTTC
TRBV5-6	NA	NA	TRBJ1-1	CASSLGGGSTEAFF	TGTGCCAGCAGCTTGGGCGGGGGGAGCACTGAAGCTTTCTTT
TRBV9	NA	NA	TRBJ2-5	CASSAGTFSQETQYF	TGTGCCAGCAGCGCCGGGACATTTAGCCAAGAGACCCAGTACTTC
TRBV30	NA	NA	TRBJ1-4	CAWSTDYGKKLFF	TGTGCCTGGAGTACGGACTATGGGAAGAAACTGTTTTTT
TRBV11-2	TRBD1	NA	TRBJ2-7	CASSLATFGTGAYEQYF	TGTGCCAGCAGCTTAGCGACTTTCGGGACAGGGGCCTACGAGCAGTACTTC
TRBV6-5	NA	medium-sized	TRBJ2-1	CASSYGAGSYNEQFF	TGTGCCAGCAGTTACGGGGCAGGCTCCTACAATGAGCAGTTCTTC
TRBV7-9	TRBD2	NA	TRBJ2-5	CASKSGTSAVGVQETQYF	TGTGCCAGCAAGTCCGGGACTAGCGCCGTGGGGGTCCAAGAGACCCAGTACTTC
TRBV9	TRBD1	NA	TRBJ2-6	CASSNRDRAFSGANVLTF	TGTGCCAGCAGCAACCGGGACAGGGCCTTCTCTGGGGCCAACGTCCTGACTTTC
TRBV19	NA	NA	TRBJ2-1	CASSIGLANEQFF	TGTGCCAGTAGTATTGGTCTAGCGAATGAGCAGTTCTTC
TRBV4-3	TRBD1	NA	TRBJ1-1	CASSQHRDRSNEAFF	TGCGCCAGCAGCCAACACCGGGACAGAAGCAATGAAGCTTTCTTT
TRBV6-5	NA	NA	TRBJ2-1	CASSWKAFTYNEQFF	TGTGCCAGCAGTTGGAAAGCTTTTACCTACAATGAGCAGTTCTTC
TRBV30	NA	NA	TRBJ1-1	CAWSHPGPEAFF	TGTGCCTGGAGTCATCCGGGGCCTGAAGCTTTCTTT
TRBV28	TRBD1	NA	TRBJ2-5	CASRPAGTVFQETQYF	TGTGCCAGCAGACCGGCCGGGACAGTCTTTCAAGAGACCCAGTACTTC
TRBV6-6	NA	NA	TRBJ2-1	CASSYRDNNEQFF	TGTGCCAGCAGTTACCGGGACAACAATGAGCAGTTCTTC
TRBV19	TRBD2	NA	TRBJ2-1	CASSIRLADNEQFF	TGTGCCAGTAGTATCAGACTAGCGGATAATGAGCAGTTCTTC
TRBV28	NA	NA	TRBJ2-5	CASSLLGAGETQYF	TGTGCCAGCAGTTTGTTGGGGGCCGGAGAGACCCAGTACTTC
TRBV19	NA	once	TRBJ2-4	CASSIDRPKNIQYF	TGTGCCAGTAGTATAGATAGGCCCAAAAACATTCAGTACTTC
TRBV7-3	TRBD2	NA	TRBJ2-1	CASSLTLAGMDEQFF	TGTGCCAGCAGCTTAACACTAGCGGGAATGGATGAGCAGTTCTTC
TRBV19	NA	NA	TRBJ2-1	CASRIQSGGGEQFF	TGTGCCAGTAGGATTCAAAGCGGAGGAGGTGAGCAGTTCTTC
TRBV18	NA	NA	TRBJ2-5	CASSPLWRTPARKETQYF	TGTGCCAGCTCACCATTATGGCGGACCCCCGCGAGAAAAGAGACCCAGTACTTC
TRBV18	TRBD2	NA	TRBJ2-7	CASSPVAGGYEQYF	TGTGCCAGCTCACCCGTAGCGGGAGGGTACGAGCAGTACTTC
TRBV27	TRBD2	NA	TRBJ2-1	CASSLLLSAGGPHNEQFF	TGTGCCAGCAGTTTACTTTTGTCAGCGGGAGGACCCCACAATGAGCAGTTCTTC